Listed here are 30 T cell receptor beta chains from one sample, sequenced in a study of blood T cell repertoires in COVID-19. The repertoire was sequenced with immunoSEQ multiplex PCR; TCRdb's copy has only in-frame clones and lacks some. The sample yields over 200,000 clones, roughly four fifths seen once. Material: PBMCs or T cells enriched from blood (not recorded which). The receptors come from a man in his 60s who had recovered from COVID-19.

This chain joins TRBV2 and TRBJ2-3; 8 nucleotides agree with TRBD2. From germline, CDR1 is SNHLY and CDR2 FYNNEI. The CDR3 is made up of 14 amino acids. Trimming took 8 bases from V and 2 from J; bases not matched to a gene: 6. The CDR3 bases are TGTGCCAGCGGCCGCGGGGGGACCACAGATACGCAGTATTTT. Its translation is CASGRGGTTDTQYF. The full variable domain, in which reference TRBV2 and TRBJ2-3 provide the parts outside the CDR3, is EPEVTQTPSHQVTQMGQEVILRCVPISNHLYFYWYRQILGQKVEFLVSFYNNEISEKSEIFDDQFSVERPDGSNFTLKIRSTKLEDSAMYFCASGRGGTTDTQYFGPGTRLTVL.

The gene calls are TRBV7-3 and TRBJ1-1; no clear D gene. Germline CDR1 is SGHTA and CDR2 is FQGTGA. Between the trimmed V and J ends, which lost 6 bases and 1 base, there was a span of 9 bases. CDR3 length equals 13 residues. This chain's CDR3 is CASSSTGNTEAFF. DNA for the CDR3: TGTGCCAGCAGTTCAACGGGGAACACTGAAGCTTTCTTT.

This chain joins TRBV12-5 and TRBJ1-2; D may be TRBD1 (6 bases). V lost 1 base to trimming and J lost 3 bases, with 12 bases between them. Per the germline V gene, CDR1 is LGHNT and CDR2 is FRNRAP. CDR3 length: 15 amino acids. CDR3 in DNA: TGTGCTAGTGGTTTGGGGGGGCCCCTGGACTATGGCTACACCTTC. Protein sequence: CASGLGGPLDYGYTF. Filled out from reference TRBV12-5 and TRBJ1-2, the complete variable domain reads DARVTQTPRHKVTEMGQEVTMRCQPILGHNTVFWYRQTMMQGLELLAYFRNRAPLDDSGMPKDRFSAEMPDATLATLKIQPSEPRDSAVYFCASGLGGPLDYGYTFGSGTRLTVV.

V is TRBV11-3 and J is TRBJ1-3; D is unclear. Trimming pared 2 bases from V and 3 bases from J, leaving 8 bases between. The CDR3 is 14 amino acids. Germline assignment: CDR1 SGHNT and CDR2 YENEEA. CDR3 residues: CASSLWGDGNTIYF. The CDR3 DNA reads as TGTGCCAGCAGCTTATGGGGAGATGGAAACACCATATATTTT.

The chain has TRBV9 and TRBJ1-2, with 7 bases fitting TRBD1. The germline CDR1 and CDR2 sequences are SGDLS and YYNGEE. The CDR3 loop spans 15 amino acids. V was pared by 0 bases and J by 5 bases, with 7 bases of the junction left unmatched. The DNA of the CDR3 is TGTGCCAGCAGCGTAGCTACAGGGGACTTATATGGCTACACCTTC. Translated, it gives CASSVATGDLYGYTF.

The genes are TRBV6-6 and TRBJ1-6; 7 nucleotides agree with TRBD1. J was trimmed by 9 bases and V by 7 bases; bases with no gene match: 6. The CDR3 contains 13 residues. Germline V gives CDR1 MNHNY, CDR2 SVGAGI (reference sequence). CDR3 sequence: CASIDREGSPLHF. In nucleotides, the CDR3 is TGTGCCAGCATCGACAGGGAAGGTTCACCCCTCCACTTT.

This chain links TRBV12-3 or TRBV12-4 with TRBJ1-2; the match to TRBD1 covers 8 bases. With 4 bases clipped from V and 7 bases from J, the junction kept 2 bases outside the gene matches. There are 12 residues in the CDR3. CDR3 loop: CASSWDRTGYTF. The CDR3 nucleotides are TGTGCCAGCAGTTGGGACAGGACTGGCTACACCTTC.

This chain links TRBV5-1 with TRBJ1-3; 8 bases match TRBD1. V shed 4 bases and J 0 bases; nucleotides not matched to a gene: 6. The CDR3 is 16 residues long. Germline lookup yields CDR1 SGHRS and CDR2 YFSETQ. The CDR3 region has the DNA TGCGCCAGCAGCGTAGGAGACAGGGGCTCTGGAAACACCATATATTTT. Translated: CASSVGDRGSGNTIYF.

The J gene is TRBJ1-2, the V gene TRBV4-3, with D maybe TRBD1 (5 bases). From germline, CDR1 is LGHNA and CDR2 YSLEER. The CDR3 is 13 amino acids. The germline V and J ends were trimmed by 1 base and 7 bases, with 10 bases remaining between them. CDR3 in amino acids: CASSQVVQGGYTF. CDR3 nucleotides: TGCGCCAGCAGCCAAGTAGTCCAGGGTGGCTACACCTTC.

V is TRBV4-3 and J is TRBJ1-5; 9 nucleotides line up with TRBD1. Per germline, CDR1 LGHNA and CDR2 YSLEER. Germline trimming cut 1 base from V and 4 bases from J; bases unmatched to any gene: 2. CDR3 length equals 15 residues. The DNA for the CDR3 is TGCGCCAGCAGCCAAGGACAGGGGGGTAATCAGCCCCAGCATTTT. Protein product: CASSQGQGGNQPQHF.

This clone was detected only once. The chain carries TRBV5-1 and TRBJ1-3; D is possibly TRBD1 (5 bases). The CDR3 is made up of 15 amino acids. Trimming removed 4 bases at V and 0 bases at J, with 11 bases between. Germline V lookup: CDR1 SGHRS, CDR2 YFSETQ. The CDR3 sequence: CASSLDRHSGNTIYF. The DNA for the CDR3 is TGCGCCAGCAGCCTCGACAGACACTCTGGAAACACCATATATTTT.

V usage is TRBV5-6 and J usage is TRBJ1-1; the match to TRBD1 covers 10 bases. The CDR3 is made up of 15 amino acids. Trimming cost V 4 bases and J 2 bases; bases outside gene matches: 5. Germline values: CDR1 SGHDT, CDR2 YYEEEE. The CDR3 reads CASSRQGAYNTEAFF. The CDR3 DNA is TGTGCCAGCAGCCGACAGGGGGCGTATAACACTGAAGCTTTCTTT.

The V gene is TRBV12-3 or TRBV12-4, the J gene TRBJ2-1, with D possibly being TRBD2 (5 bases). The CDR3 consists of 13 residues. Trimming shortened V by 3 bases and J by 4 bases, and 7 bases separated the two germline ends. CDR3: CASSFPGYNEQFF. As DNA, the CDR3 is TGTGCCAGCAGTTTCCCGGGGTACAATGAGCAGTTCTTC.

CDR3 in amino acids: CASSLGRGEYSPLHF. The CDR3 DNA reads TGTGCCAGCAGCTTAGGGAGGGGAGAGTATTCACCCCTCCACTTT. This chain connects TRBV7-2 to TRBJ1-6; a weak D match, TRBD1 (5 bases). Trimming took 1 base from V and 8 from J, leaving 12 bases between them. Looked up from germline, CDR1 is SGHTA and CDR2 is FQGNSA. This CDR3 has 15 residues.

The genes are TRBV4-3 and TRBJ2-3, with a weak D call TRBD1 (5 bases). The CDR3 has 15 residues. V lost 5 bases and J lost 1, with 13 bases in between. CDR1 is LGHNA and CDR2 is YSLEER in the germline V gene. The CDR3 bases are TGCGCCAGCAGCTTCTCCAGGGTTGGCACAGATACGCAGTATTTT. Translation: CASSFSRVGTDTQYF.

The V gene is TRBV6-5, the J gene TRBJ1-1; D gene uncertain. This CDR3 region has 11 residues. Between the trimmed V and J ends, which lost 6 bases and 7 bases, there was a span of 9 bases. Germline CDR1 is MNHEY and CDR2 is SVGAGI. CDR3: CASRSYVEAFF. DNA of the CDR3: TGTGCCAGCAGGTCCTATGTTGAAGCTTTCTTT.

This chain links TRBV5-1 with TRBJ2-1; the match to TRBD1 covers 7 bases. The germline V gene has CDR1 SGHRS and CDR2 YFSETQ. J gave up 3 bases and V 4 bases, and 10 bases lay outside the gene matches. This CDR3 has 16 amino acids. The CDR3 loop reads CASSLYTGEIYNEQFF. CDR3 sequence (DNA): TGCGCCAGCAGCCTCTACACAGGGGAGATCTACAATGAGCAGTTCTTC.

This chain links TRBV2 with TRBJ1-1; no clear D gene. The CDR3 runs to 15 residues. Germline assignment: CDR1 SNHLY and CDR2 FYNNEI. Between the trimmed V and J ends, which lost 5 bases and 4 bases, there was a span of 17 bases. The CDR3 here is CASSYVAGMGTEAFF. DNA of the CDR3: TGTGCCAGCAGTTACGTTGCGGGCATGGGCACTGAAGCTTTCTTT.

The J gene is TRBJ2-7, the V gene TRBV10-2, with D perhaps matching TRBD1 (5 bases). The CDR3 is made up of 13 amino acids. The V and J ends lost 4 bases and 2 bases respectively, with 9 bases between them. From germline, CDR1 is WSHSY and CDR2 SAAADI. In nucleotides, the CDR3 is TGCGCCAGCAGTGTGCAGGGCCCCTACGAGCAGTACTTC. Protein product: CASSVQGPYEQYF.

In DNA, the CDR3 is TGTGCCAGCAGCTTAGGGCCCAGGGAATCTGAAGCTTTCTTT. Amino acid sequence: CASSLGPRESEAFF. The gene calls are TRBV7-6 and TRBJ1-1, with D tentatively TRBD1 (5 bases). CDR3 size: 14 residues. V was cut by 1 base and J by 6 bases, with 12 bases left in between. Germline V CDR1 and CDR2: SGHVS, FNYEAQ.

This clone has only one observation. V and J are TRBV5-1 and TRBJ2-3; 7 nucleotides agree with TRBD1. V shed 0 bases, J shed 6 bases, and the junction held 7 bases outside the gene matches. The CDR3 runs 15 residues. Germline V gives CDR1 SGHRS, CDR2 YFSETQ. The CDR3 protein is CASSLAAGGADTQYF. DNA for the CDR3: TGCGCCAGCAGCTTGGCCGCAGGGGGAGCGGATACGCAGTATTTT.

The V gene is TRBV5-3, the J gene TRBJ1-1; TRBD1 matches at 7 bases. TRBV5-3 is an ORF, and what it does is uncertain. V trimming: 0 bases; J trimming: 0 bases; junction bases outside the gene matches: 8. The CDR3 loop spans 17 amino acids. CDR3 coding DNA: TGTGCCAGAAGCTTGGGGGTGACCGGGACAGTGAACACTGAAGCTTTCTTT. Translation gives CARSLGVTGTVNTEAFF.

This chain links TRBV11-2 with TRBJ2-3, with a weak D call TRBD1 (5 bases). The germline V gene has CDR1 SGHAT and CDR2 FQNNGV. The CDR3 contains 14 residues. Between the trimmed V and J ends, which lost 5 bases and 1 base, there was a span of 10 bases. The CDR3 loop is CASSPGHGTDTQYF. DNA of the CDR3: TGTGCCAGCAGCCCCGGACATGGCACAGATACGCAGTATTTT.

The rearrangement links TRBV19 to TRBJ1-4, with 8 bases aligning to TRBD1. Germline CDR1 LNHDA, CDR2 SQIVND (reference sequence). CDR3 length: 14 residues. With V trimmed by 6 bases and J by 5 bases, 5 bases remained unmatched. In DNA, the CDR3 is TGTGCCAGTAGCCGGACAGGGTCGAATGAAAAACTGTTTTTT. Its translation: CASSRTGSNEKLFF.

This chain links TRBV6-2 or TRBV6-3 with TRBJ1-5; D is undetermined. V dropped 2 bases and J dropped 4 bases, with 6 bases sitting between them. This CDR3 is 13 amino acids long. In germline, CDR1 is MNHEY, CDR2 SVGEGT. The CDR3 loop is CASSYTVNQPQHF. Here the CDR3 DNA reads TGTGCCAGCAGTTACACAGTGAATCAGCCCCAGCATTTT.

The chain carries TRBV11-1 and TRBJ2-7, with 7 bases aligning to TRBD1. V was clipped by 1 base and J by 2 bases; unmatched bases: 2. Germline CDR1 and CDR2: SGHAT and FQDESV (reference sequence). The CDR3 has 14 amino acids. CDR3 loop: CASSLVQGAYEQYF. The DNA of the CDR3 is TGTGCCAGCAGCTTAGTTCAGGGGGCCTACGAGCAGTACTTC.

A single count supports this clone. This chain joins TRBV14 and TRBJ2-3; TRBD2 matches at 8 bases. Germline CDR1 SGHDN, CDR2 FVKESK. The CDR3 sequence is 17 residues long. V trimming: 4 bases; J trimming: 4 bases; junction bases outside the gene matches: 13. CDR3 coding DNA: TGTGCCAGCAGCCTCAACCGCGGGGGGTCCTGGGCAGATACGCAGTATTTT. This gives the protein CASSLNRGGSWADTQYF.

As to this clone: Germline is not matched at one junction end, which may reflect a read error. The gene calls are TRBV27 and TRBJ1-1; 8 bases map to TRBD1. This CDR3 has 14 residues. From germline, CDR1 is MNHEY and CDR2 SMNVEV (reference sequence). In DNA, the CDR3 is TGTGCCAACAGTTGGGACAGGAGGAACACTGAAGCTTTCTTT. This encodes CANSWDRRNTEAFF.

This chain connects TRBV19 to TRBJ1-5; 7 bases are a match to TRBD1. The trim removed 4 bases at V and 7 bases at J, leaving 4 bases unmatched. CDR3 size: 13 residues. CDR1 and CDR2 from the germline V gene are LNHDA and SQIVND (reference sequence). The CDR3, as DNA: TGTGCCAGTAGTAGGACAGGTCGACAGCCCCAGCATTTT. It yields the protein CASSRTGRQPQHF.

This clone was seen only a few times. V is TRBV27 and J is TRBJ1-1; 9 bases are a match to TRBD1. Germline CDR1 MNHEY, CDR2 SMNVEV (reference sequence). V was clipped by 2 bases and J by 6 bases; unmatched bases: 1. This CDR3 comprises 13 residues. This CDR3 is CASSLTGGPEAFF. CDR3 DNA sequence: TGTGCCAGCAGTTTAACAGGGGGCCCTGAAGCTTTCTTT.